Described below is a single TCR beta chain sequence and its context. These data belong to a study of blood T cell repertoires in COVID-19. Study-level background: COVID-19 samples, acute and convalescent, were from the United States, Italy and Spain.

Germline values: CDR1 SQVTM, CDR2 ANQGSEA. There are 13 residues in the CDR3. The V and J ends lost 4 bases and 5 bases respectively, with 9 bases between them. The method was immunoSEQ multiplex PCR; TCRdb's version includes in-frame clones alone and lacks a portion of them. The table lists approximately 100,000 clones, approximately 84% of them singletons. This receptor was taken from a woman aged 55-69 years with acute or convalescent COVID-19. The gene calls are TRBV29-1 and TRBJ1-6, with D possibly TRBD1 on 5 matching bases. The material sequenced was peripheral blood. CDR3 nucleotide sequence: TGCAGCGTTGGACAGAGCAATAATTCACCCCTCCACTTT. It encodes CSVGQSNNSPLHF. The full variable domain, completed using reference TRBV29-1 and TRBJ1-6, is SAVISQKPSRDICQRGTSLTIQCQVDSQVTMMFWYRQQPGQSLTLIATANQGSEATYESGFVIDKFPISRPNLTFSTLTVSNMSPEDSSIYLCSVGQSNNSPLHFGNGTRLTVT.